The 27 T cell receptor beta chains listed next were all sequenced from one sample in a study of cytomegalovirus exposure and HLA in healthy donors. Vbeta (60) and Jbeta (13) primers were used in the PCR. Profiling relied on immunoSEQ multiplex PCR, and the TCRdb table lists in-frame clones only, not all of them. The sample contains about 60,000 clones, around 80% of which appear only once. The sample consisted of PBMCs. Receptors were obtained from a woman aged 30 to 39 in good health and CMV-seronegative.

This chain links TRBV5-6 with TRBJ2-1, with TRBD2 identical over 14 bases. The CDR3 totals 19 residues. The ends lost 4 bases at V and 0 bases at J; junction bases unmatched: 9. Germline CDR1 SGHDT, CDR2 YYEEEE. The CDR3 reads CASSPGLAGAVLSYNEQFF. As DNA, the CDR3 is TGTGCCAGCAGCCCGGGACTAGCGGGAGCCGTCCTCTCCTACAATGAGCAGTTCTTC.

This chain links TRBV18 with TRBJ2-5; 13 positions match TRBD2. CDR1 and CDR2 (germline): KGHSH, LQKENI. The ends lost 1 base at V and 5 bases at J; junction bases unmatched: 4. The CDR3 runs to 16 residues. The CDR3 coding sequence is TGTGCCAGCTCACCACGGACTAGCGGGGGAAGTGAGACCCAGTACTTC. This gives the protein CASSPRTSGGSETQYF.

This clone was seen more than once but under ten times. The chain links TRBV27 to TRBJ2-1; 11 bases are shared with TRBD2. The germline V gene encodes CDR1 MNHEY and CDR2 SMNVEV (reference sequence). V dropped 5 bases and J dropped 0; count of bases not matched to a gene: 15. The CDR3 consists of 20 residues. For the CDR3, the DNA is TGTGCCAGCAGTCCCTCGGTATTTATAGCGGGAGGGCGCTCCTACAATGAGCAGTTCTTC. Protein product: CASSPSVFIAGGRSYNEQFF.

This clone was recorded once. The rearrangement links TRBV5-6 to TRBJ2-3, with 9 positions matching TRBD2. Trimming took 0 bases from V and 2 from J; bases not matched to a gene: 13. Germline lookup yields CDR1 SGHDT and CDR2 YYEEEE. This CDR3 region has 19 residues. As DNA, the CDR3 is TGTGCCAGCAGCTTGGTAGGGGGGGCTAGCGGGGCATCCACAGATACGCAGTATTTT. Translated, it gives CASSLVGGASGASTDTQYF.

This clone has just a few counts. CDR3 coding DNA: TGTGCCAGCAGTGAAGCCGGCCGTCTGGGCGGAAACACCATATATTTT. Translated, it gives CASSEAGRLGGNTIYF. The rearrangement links TRBV6-1 to TRBJ1-3; unclear D gene. The germline CDR1 and CDR2 sequences are MNHNS and SASEGT. The CDR3 length is 16 residues. Trimming pared 0 bases from V and 4 bases from J, leaving 13 bases between.

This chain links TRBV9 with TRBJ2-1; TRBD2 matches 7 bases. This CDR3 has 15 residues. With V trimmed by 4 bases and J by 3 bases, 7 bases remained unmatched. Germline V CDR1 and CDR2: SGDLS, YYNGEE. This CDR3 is CASSPSGTNYNEQFF. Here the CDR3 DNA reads TGTGCCAGCAGCCCATCCGGGACTAACTACAATGAGCAGTTCTTC.

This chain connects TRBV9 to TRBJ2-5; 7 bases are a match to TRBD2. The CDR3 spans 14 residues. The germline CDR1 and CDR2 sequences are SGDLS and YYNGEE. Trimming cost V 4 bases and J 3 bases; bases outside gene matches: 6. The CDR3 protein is CASSRGVGEETQYF. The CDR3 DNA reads TGTGCCAGCAGCCGGGGGGTGGGAGAAGAGACCCAGTACTTC.

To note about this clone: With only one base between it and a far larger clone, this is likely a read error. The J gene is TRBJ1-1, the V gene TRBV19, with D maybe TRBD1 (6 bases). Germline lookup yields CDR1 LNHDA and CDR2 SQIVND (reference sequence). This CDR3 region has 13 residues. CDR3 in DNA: TGTGCCAGCAACTTCAGGGGTAGCACTGAAGCTGTCTTT. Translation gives CASNFRGSTEAVF.

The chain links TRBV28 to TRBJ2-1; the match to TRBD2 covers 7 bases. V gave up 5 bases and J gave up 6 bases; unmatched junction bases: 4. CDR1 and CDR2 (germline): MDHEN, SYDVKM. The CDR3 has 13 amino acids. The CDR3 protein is CASSSLAGNEQFF. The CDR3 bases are TGTGCCAGCAGTAGCTTAGCGGGCAATGAGCAGTTCTTC.

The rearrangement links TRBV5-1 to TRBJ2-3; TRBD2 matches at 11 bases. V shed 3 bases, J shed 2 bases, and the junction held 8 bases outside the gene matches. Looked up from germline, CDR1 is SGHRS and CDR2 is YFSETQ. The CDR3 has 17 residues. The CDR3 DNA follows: TGCGCCAGCAGCTGGGACCTAGCGGGGGGACACACAGATACGCAGTATTTT. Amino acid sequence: CASSWDLAGGHTDTQYF. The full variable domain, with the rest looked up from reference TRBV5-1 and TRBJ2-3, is KAGVTQTPRYLIKTRGQQVTLSCSPISGHRSVSWYQQTPGQGLQFLFEYFSETQRNKGNFPGRFSGRQFSNSRSEMNVSTLELGDSALYLCASSWDLAGGHTDTQYFGPGTRLTVL.

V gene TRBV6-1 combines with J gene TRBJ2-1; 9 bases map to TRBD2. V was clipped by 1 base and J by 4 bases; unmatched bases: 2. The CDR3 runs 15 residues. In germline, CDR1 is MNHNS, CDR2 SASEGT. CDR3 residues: CASSEGGGAYNEQFF. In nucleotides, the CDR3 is TGTGCCAGCAGTGAAGGCGGGGGGGCGTACAATGAGCAGTTCTTC.

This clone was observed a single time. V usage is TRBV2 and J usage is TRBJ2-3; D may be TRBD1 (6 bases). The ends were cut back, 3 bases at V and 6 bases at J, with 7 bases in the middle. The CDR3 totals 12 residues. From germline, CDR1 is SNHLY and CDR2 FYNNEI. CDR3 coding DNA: TGTGCCAGCAGTGATGGGGGCGATACGCAGTATTTT. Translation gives CASSDGGDTQYF.

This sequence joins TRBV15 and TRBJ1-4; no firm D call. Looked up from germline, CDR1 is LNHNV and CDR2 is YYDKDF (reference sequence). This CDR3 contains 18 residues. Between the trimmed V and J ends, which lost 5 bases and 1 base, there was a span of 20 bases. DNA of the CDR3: TGTGCCACCAGCGCCCTTGGGCAGAGTTTTGGAACTAATGAAAAACTGTTTTTT. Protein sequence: CATSALGQSFGTNEKLFF.

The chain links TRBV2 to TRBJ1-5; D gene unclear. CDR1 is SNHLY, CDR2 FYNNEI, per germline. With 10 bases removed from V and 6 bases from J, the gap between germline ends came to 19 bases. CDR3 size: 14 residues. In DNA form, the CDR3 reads TGTGCCAACCTCCTAACCCGGGGATGTCAGCCCCAGCATTTT. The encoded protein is CANLLTRGCQPQHF.

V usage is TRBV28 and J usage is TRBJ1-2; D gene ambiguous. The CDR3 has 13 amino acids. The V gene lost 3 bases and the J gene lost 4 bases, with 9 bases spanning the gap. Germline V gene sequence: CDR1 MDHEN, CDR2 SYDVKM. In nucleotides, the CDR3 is TGTGCCAGCAGTTTGCGGGGAACCTATGGCTACACCTTC. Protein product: CASSLRGTYGYTF.

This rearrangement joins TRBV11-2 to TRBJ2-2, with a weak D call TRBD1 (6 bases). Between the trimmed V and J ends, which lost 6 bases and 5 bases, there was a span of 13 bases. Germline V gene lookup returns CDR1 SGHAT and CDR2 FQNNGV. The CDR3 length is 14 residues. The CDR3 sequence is CASSSPQGTGELFF. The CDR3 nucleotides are TGTGCCAGCAGTTCGCCTCAGGGGACCGGGGAGCTGTTTTTT.

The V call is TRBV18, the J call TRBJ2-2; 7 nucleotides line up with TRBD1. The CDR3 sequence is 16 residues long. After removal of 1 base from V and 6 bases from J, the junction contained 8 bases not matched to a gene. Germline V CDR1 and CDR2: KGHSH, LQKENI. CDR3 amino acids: CASSPLTGELAGELFF. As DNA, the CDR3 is TGTGCCAGCTCACCACTAACAGGGGAGCTTGCCGGGGAGCTGTTTTTT. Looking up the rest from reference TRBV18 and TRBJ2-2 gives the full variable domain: NAGVMQNPRHLVRRRGQEARLRCSPMKGHSHVYWYRQLPEEGLKFMVYLQKENIIDESGMPKERFSAEFPKEGPSILRIQQVVRGDSAAYFCASSPLTGELAGELFFGEGSRLTVL.

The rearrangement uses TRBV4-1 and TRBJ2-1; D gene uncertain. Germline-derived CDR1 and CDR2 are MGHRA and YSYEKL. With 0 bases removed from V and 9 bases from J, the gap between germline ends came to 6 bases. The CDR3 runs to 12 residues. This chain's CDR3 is CASSQDPREQFF. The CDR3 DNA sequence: TGCGCCAGCAGCCAAGATCCGCGTGAGCAGTTCTTC.

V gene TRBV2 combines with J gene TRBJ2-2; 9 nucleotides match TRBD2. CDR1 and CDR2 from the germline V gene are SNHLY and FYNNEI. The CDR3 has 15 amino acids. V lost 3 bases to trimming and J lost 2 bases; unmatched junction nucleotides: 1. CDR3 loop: CASSETSGNTGELFF. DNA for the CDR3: TGTGCCAGCAGTGAGACTAGCGGCAACACCGGGGAGCTGTTTTTT.

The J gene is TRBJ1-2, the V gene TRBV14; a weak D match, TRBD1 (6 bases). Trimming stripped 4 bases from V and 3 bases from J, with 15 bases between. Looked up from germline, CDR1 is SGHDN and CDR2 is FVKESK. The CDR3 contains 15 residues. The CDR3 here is CASSRAGAAHYGYTF. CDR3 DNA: TGTGCCAGCAGCCGGGCGGGGGCCGCTCACTATGGCTACACCTTC.

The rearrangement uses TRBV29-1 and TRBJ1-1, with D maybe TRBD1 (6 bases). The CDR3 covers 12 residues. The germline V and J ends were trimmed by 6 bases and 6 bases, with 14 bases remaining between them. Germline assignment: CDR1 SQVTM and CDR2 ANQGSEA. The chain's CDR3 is CSVNDRLSEAFF. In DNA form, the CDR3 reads TGCAGCGTCAATGACAGGCTCTCTGAAGCTTTCTTT.

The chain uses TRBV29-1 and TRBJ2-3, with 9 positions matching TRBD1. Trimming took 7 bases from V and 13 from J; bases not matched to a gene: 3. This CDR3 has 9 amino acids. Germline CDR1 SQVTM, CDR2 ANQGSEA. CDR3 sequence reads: CSDGQGKYF. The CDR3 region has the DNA TGCAGCGACGGACAGGGGAAGTATTTT.

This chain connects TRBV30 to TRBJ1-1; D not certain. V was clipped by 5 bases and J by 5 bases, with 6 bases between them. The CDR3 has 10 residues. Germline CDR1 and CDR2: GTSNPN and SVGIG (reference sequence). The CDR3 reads CAWGRTEAFF. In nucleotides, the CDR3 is TGTGCCTGGGGTCGGACTGAAGCTTTCTTT.

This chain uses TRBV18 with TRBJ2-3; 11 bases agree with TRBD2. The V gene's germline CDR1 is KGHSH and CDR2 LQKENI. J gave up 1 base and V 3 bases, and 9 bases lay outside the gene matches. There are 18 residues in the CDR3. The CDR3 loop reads CASSPRTSGSLRTDTQYF. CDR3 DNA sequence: TGTGCCAGCTCACCGAGGACTAGCGGGTCACTCCGCACAGATACGCAGTATTTT.

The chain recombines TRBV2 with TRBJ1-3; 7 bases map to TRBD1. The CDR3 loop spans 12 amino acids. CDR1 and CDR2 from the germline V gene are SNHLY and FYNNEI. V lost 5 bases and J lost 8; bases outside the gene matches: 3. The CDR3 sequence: CASSKTGYTIYF. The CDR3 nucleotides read TGTGCCAGCAGTAAGACAGGGTACACCATATATTTT.

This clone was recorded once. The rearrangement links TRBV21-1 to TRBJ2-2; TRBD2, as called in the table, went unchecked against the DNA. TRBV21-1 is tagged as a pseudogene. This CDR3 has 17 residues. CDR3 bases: TGTGCCAGCAGCAAAAAGGGGGAGGGGCGTCTCGCCGGGGAGCTGTTTTTT. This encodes CASSKKGEGRLAGELFF.

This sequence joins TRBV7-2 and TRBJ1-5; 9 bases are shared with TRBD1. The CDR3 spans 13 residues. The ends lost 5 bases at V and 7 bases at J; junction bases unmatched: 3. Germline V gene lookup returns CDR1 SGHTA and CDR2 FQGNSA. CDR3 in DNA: TGTGCCAGCAGCGCGACAGGGGGACAGCCCCAGCATTTT. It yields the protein CASSATGGQPQHF.